This T cell receptor (beta chain) was captured in a study of T cells in Graves' hyperthyroidism and ophthalmopathy (dated by TCRdb to the late 2010s). About the full investigation: Peripheral blood was collected at initial diagnosis, before any treatment. TCR V-J signatures able to tell the groups apart were searched for in a discovery cohort of 100 or so patients, of whom 43 had Graves' ophthalmopathy and 55 to 65 had stable Graves' hyperthyroidism. Prospective prediction of ophthalmopathy was tested in an independent validation cohort of under 20 hyperthyroidism patients and approximately 17 patients who later progressed to ophthalmopathy. The roughly 100 discovery patients were randomly divided into training and test sets at a 7:3 ratio. In about 6 Graves' hyperthyroidism patients, the study also compared T-cell repertoires from thyroid tissue with T-cell repertoires from blood. After sampling, hyperthyroidism patients received methimazole starting at 30 mg daily, and ophthalmopathy patients received high-dose intravenous methylprednisolone. The paper describes TCR Vbeta CDR3 sequencing of 135 peripheral blood samples, made up of 43 ophthalmopathy patients, over 70 hyperthyroidism patients and 17 progressor patients. Summary of the overall study and its limitations: Blood samples also contained most of the expanded thyroid clonotypes (frequency above 0.001), which suggests that blood repertoires may reflect thyroid immune responses. In cross-validation, a model built on a 13 V-J signature told ophthalmopathy apart from stable hyperthyroidism with 85% to 90% sensitivity and approximately 81% specificity, and in testing the same model reached 80%/75%. In validation, the model predicted progression to ophthalmopathy a median of about 6.8 months before onset, with roughly 71% sensitivity and 72.22% specificity. No statistical method was used to fix the sample size in advance, and group allocation was not hidden from the investigators.

Moderately to severely active disease, a Clinical Activity Score of at least 3, a NOSPECS grade of at least 4, and a duration under 3 months were present in ophthalmopathy patients. The study excluded patients with uncontrolled infections, other autoimmune diseases, pregnancy or lactation. Clinical symptoms, serum thyroxine and TRAb, thyroid ultrasound, and orbital computed tomography formed the basis for the diagnoses. Ficoll-Paque density gradient centrifugation was used to isolate PBMCs from around 10 ml of fresh peripheral blood. Trizol reagent was used to extract total RNA, and RNA quality was then checked on an Agilent 2100 Bioanalyzer. Reading the germline V gene (reference sequence) gives CDR1 LNHDA and CDR2 SQIVND. CDR3 length: 13 amino acids, cysteine to phenylalanine. Only CDR3 DNA remains: 39 bases, in frame from the first base. The V and J ends are trimmed by 6 bases and 4 bases, leaving 10 bases between them.

TCR beta CDR3 regions were amplified from RNA transcripts. For the first round of RT-PCR on the TCR CDR3, the HTBI primer set was used together with the Qiagen OneStep RT-PCR kit. The libraries were constructed in a second round of multiplex PCR and then size-selected and purified. Libraries were sequenced paired-end with 100 bp reads on an Illumina HiSeq2000. The paper's data handling went like this. SOAPnuke was used to process the raw data, throwing out any read that contained adapters or uncalled bases, had a mean Phred below 15, or lacked an exact constant-primer or identifier match. COPE v1.2.5 was used to merge high-quality paired reads, and clonotypes were defined as unique nucleotide sequences. MiTCR v1.1 was used to align the clonotypes against IMGT TRBV, TRBD and TRBJ reference segments. Analysis was restricted to V-J combinations with a frequency above 0.0001, which covered 98% to 99.2% of repertoires. The TCS score was defined as F50 (clonal expansion) divided by E x V (chaos), with BLOSUM62-based TCRdist calculated between CDR3 peptides within each V-J. Welch's t-statistics and random forest reduced 514 V-J features to around 14, which were used in a naive Bayes classifier (R e1071). TCRdb itself trimmed the public reads at Q25 with fastp, ran MiXCR and retained productive beta chains. Merged by CDR3 protein, the rows form single entries marked with the most common genes and DNA. What appears here as the V and J calls and clone size reflects TCRdb's work, not the paper's. For this sample the table gives approximately 570,000 distinct CDR3 sequences, of which 15% to 20% were detected only once. The top ten hold about 45% of the sample.

Concerning this clonotype: The target of this receptor is not known. Per-base quality was not reported, and no clone a single base away is much larger than it.

The chain is made from TRBV19 and TRBJ1-5; there is no confident call for the D gene. The sequenced sample was blood. This receptor was identified in a man aged 35 to 55 with Graves' ophthalmopathy. The sequenced DNA: TGTGCCAGTAGCGAAGGGTGGAATCAGCCCCAGCATTTT. This yields the protein CASSEGWNQPQHF.